These 7 T cell receptor beta chains were sequenced from one sample in a study of blood T cell repertoires in COVID-19. Libraries were prepared by immunoSEQ multiplex PCR; TCRdb keeps only in-frame clonotypes and omits some of them. This sample has over 250,000 clones, with around 87% found just once. The sequencing sample was made of PBMCs or T cells enriched from blood (not recorded which). The source is a young woman who had recovered from COVID-19.

CDR3 protein: CASSGDGGDYGYTF. The CDR3 coding sequence is TGTGCCAGCAGCGGGGACGGGGGTGACTATGGCTACACCTTC. The rearrangement joins TRBV9 to TRBJ1-2; the D gene is possibly TRBD1 (5 bases). There are 14 residues in the CDR3. V was cut by 3 bases and J by 3 bases, with 12 bases left in between. Germline V gives CDR1 SGDLS, CDR2 YYNGEE.

This clone was recorded once. The chain joins TRBV11-2 to TRBJ1-1; no firm D call. The V gene lost 5 bases and the J gene lost 5 bases, with 6 bases spanning the gap. Germline V gene lookup returns CDR1 SGHAT and CDR2 FQNNGV. The CDR3 spans 11 residues. The CDR3 sequence: CASSTKTEAFF. Written as DNA, the CDR3 is TGTGCCAGCAGCACAAAAACTGAAGCTTTCTTT.

V and J are TRBV4-2 and TRBJ2-5; 11 bases align to TRBD2. Germline CDR1 LGHNA, CDR2 YNFKEQ. V lost 1 base, J lost 5 bases, and 9 bases stayed unmatched. The CDR3 has 17 amino acids. The CDR3 region has the DNA TGTGCCAGCAGCCAAGGTCTAGCGGGGGGACGGGGTGAGACCCAGTACTTC. Translating it yields CASSQGLAGGRGETQYF.

CDR3 loop: CASSPLWTGGAYGYTF. The CDR3 coding sequence is TGCGCCAGCAGTCCCCTCTGGACAGGGGGCGCATATGGCTACACCTTC. The chain uses TRBV10-2 and TRBJ1-2, with 11 bases matching TRBD1. Germline V CDR1 and CDR2: WSHSY, SAAADI. J was trimmed by 5 bases and V by 5 bases; bases with no gene match: 10. The CDR3 is made up of 16 amino acids.

The CDR3 loop is CASSTDSAKSSYEQYF. For the CDR3, the DNA is TGTGCCAGCAGCACAGACAGCGCGAAAAGCTCCTACGAGCAGTACTTC. This chain links TRBV7-6 with TRBJ2-7; weak D call: TRBD1 (5 bases). V was clipped by 5 bases and J by 0 bases, with 17 bases between them. This CDR3 is built from 16 residues. The germline V gene encodes CDR1 SGHVS and CDR2 FNYEAQ.

The chain combines TRBV4-2 with TRBJ1-1; no clear D. The CDR3 extends over 15 amino acids. V gave up 0 bases and J gave up 0 bases, with 8 bases separating them. The germline gives CDR1 LGHNA, CDR2 YNFKEQ. CDR3 sequence (DNA): TGTGCCAGCAGCCAAGAGGCCCTTTTGAACACTGAAGCTTTCTTT. Translated, it gives CASSQEALLNTEAFF.

The chain uses TRBV7-9 and TRBJ1-1; D gene unclear. CDR1 is SEHNR and CDR2 is FQNEAQ in the germline V gene (reference sequence). There are 13 residues in the CDR3. The germline V and J ends were trimmed by 3 bases and 3 bases, with 8 bases remaining between them. DNA for the CDR3: TGTGCCAGCAGCTTGATGGAGTACACTGAAGCTTTCTTT. Translation gives CASSLMEYTEAFF. The whole variable domain, remainder taken from reference TRBV7-9 and TRBJ1-1, is DTGVSQNPRHKITKRGQNVTFRCDPISEHNRLYWYRQTLGQGPEFLTYFQNEAQLEKSRLLSDRFSAERPKGSFSTLEIQRTEQGDSAMYLCASSLMEYTEAFFGQGTRLTVV.